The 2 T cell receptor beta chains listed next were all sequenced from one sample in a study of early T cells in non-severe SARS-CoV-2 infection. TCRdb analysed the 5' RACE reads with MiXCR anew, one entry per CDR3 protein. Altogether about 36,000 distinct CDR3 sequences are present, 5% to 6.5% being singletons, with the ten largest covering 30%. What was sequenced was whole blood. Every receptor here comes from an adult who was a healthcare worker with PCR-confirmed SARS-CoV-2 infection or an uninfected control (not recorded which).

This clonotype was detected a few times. The CDR3 loop reads CSARLVDEQYF. The CDR3 DNA sequence: TGCAGTGCTAGACTCGTGGACGAGCAGTACTTC. The chain has TRBV20-1 and TRBJ2-7; D remains unclear. The V gene's germline CDR1 is DFQATT and CDR2 SNEGSKA (reference sequence). V lost 2 bases to trimming and J lost 5 bases, with 7 bases between them. The CDR3 sequence is 11 residues long.

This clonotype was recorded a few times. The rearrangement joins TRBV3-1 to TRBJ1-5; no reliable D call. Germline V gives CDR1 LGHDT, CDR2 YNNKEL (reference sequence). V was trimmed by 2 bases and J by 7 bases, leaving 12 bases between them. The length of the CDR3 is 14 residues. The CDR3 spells CASSQRAVGQPQHF. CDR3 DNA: TGTGCCAGCAGCCAACGAGCCGTTGGCCAGCCCCAGCATTTT.